A single TCR beta chain is shown here with its context. Its antigen is unknown. The method was immunoSEQ multiplex PCR; TCRdb's version includes in-frame clones alone and lacks a portion of them. The repertoire holds roughly 51,000 clones, 80% to 90% seen once, with roughly 6.4% in the top ten. Recipients boosted at about 4 weeks or about 12 weeks are pooled. The CDR3 covers 14 residues. V lost 3 bases and J lost 1, with 9 bases in between. Germline V lookup: CDR1 SGHTA, CDR2 FQGNSA. The data were taken from a study of T cell responses to AZD1222 COVID-19 vaccine. Study findings and constraints: Receipt of two AZD1222 doses was followed by a rise in Spike-specific TCR breadth and depth. Among spike-specific TCRs, nearly half reportedly target unmutated variant regions.

Sequencing used peripheral blood, obtained 28 days after the second AZD1222 dose. This rearrangement joins TRBV7-2 to TRBJ1-1; D possibly corresponds to TRBD1 (5 bases). The TCR comes from an adult who received the AZD1222 COVID-19 vaccine. DNA for the CDR3: TGTGCCAGCAGCTTGACAGCTAGGAACACTGAAGCTTTCTTT. It codes for CASSLTARNTEAFF.